These 8 T cell receptor beta chains share one sample of origin, sequenced in a study of CXCR3-negative and CXCR3-positive naive CD8 T cells. Findings of the study overall: Against CXCR3-negative naive cells, CXCR3-positive naive cells showed more hydrophobic TRB CDR3s.

Their recognized antigens are unknown. UMI-labeled TRB cDNA libraries were prepared by 5' RACE. TCRdb reprocessed the 5' RACE reads and keeps a single row for each CDR3 protein, giving no DNA. This sample's clone table lists more than 100,000 distinct CDR3 sequences. Sequencing was carried out using naive CXCR3+ CD8+ T cells from blood. Subset meaning: CD45RO-CCR7+CD27+CD95- naive CD8+ T cells expressing CXCR3 (TNR3+). The receptors derive from a human donor in good health. Some clones in this sample may be carry-over from other donors' samples.

The chain carries TRBV27 and TRBJ2-7; no DNA is available, so the TRBD1 call from TCRdb remains unchecked. The germline CDR1 and CDR2 sequences are MNHEY and SMNVEV (reference sequence). This CDR3 region has 13 residues. The CDR3 loop is CAISLTGLYEQYF.

The V gene is TRBV7-3, the J gene TRBJ2-7. This CDR3 is 15 amino acids long. Germline values: CDR1 SGHTA, CDR2 FQGTGA. The CDR3 sequence is CASSLTSFGETEQYF.

The chain's CDR3 is CSVEWTVVYNEQFF. The chain combines TRBV29-1 with TRBJ2-1. This CDR3 has 14 amino acids. Germline V lookup: CDR1 SQVTM, CDR2 ANQGSEA.

This chain links TRBV3-1 with TRBJ2-1. This CDR3 contains 13 residues. The V gene's germline CDR1 is LGHDT and CDR2 YNNKEL (reference sequence). CDR3 sequence reads: CASSPVFSHGQFF.

This chain joins TRBV5-1 and TRBJ2-1. This CDR3 contains 12 residues. Germline V gives CDR1 SGHRS, CDR2 YFSETQ. This chain's CDR3 is CACSLLGHEQFF.

The chain employs TRBV28 and TRBJ2-1. CDR1 MDHEN and CDR2 SYDVKM come from the germline V gene. The CDR3 loop spans 14 amino acids. CDR3 protein: CASSTSDGVSEQFF.

The chain carries TRBV2 and TRBJ2-5; TCRdb indicates TRBD1, and absent DNA this call remains unverified. Germline V gives CDR1 SNHLY, CDR2 FYNNEI. CDR3 size: 16 residues. The CDR3 reads CASSRPHGQPEETQYF. The variable domain in full, with the rest retrieved from reference TRBV2 and TRBJ2-5, is EPEVTQTPSHQVTQMGQEVILRCVPISNHLYFYWYRQILGQKVEFLVSFYNNEISEKSEIFDDQFSVERPDGSNFTLKIRSTKLEDSAMYFCASSRPHGQPEETQYFGPGTRLLVL.

The chain has TRBV5-1 and TRBJ2-5; lacking DNA, the TRBD1 call made by TCRdb goes unchecked. The CDR3 is made up of 17 amino acids. Germline-derived CDR1 and CDR2 are SGHRS and YFSETQ. CDR3 sequence: CASSLPLWGLPQETQYF.